This T cell receptor beta chain came from a study of neurological immune-mediated disorders. This clonotype was seen repeatedly, ten times or more. The germline gives CDR1 DFQATT, CDR2 SNEGSKA (reference sequence). The CDR3 consists of 15 residues. Trimming took 5 bases from V and 1 from J, leaving 17 bases between them. Synthesis of cDNA was accomplished via 5'RACE employing 10-nucleotide random UMIs. TCRdb re-derived calls from the 5' RACE reads in MiXCR, one entry per CDR3 protein. The sample records about 59,000 distinct CDR3 sequences, over 9.5% being singletons. The sequencing input was PBMCs. The chain couples TRBV20-1 to TRBJ1-1; tentatively, D is TRBD1 (6 bases). This sequence was found in a woman aged 60-70 years with HTLV-1-associated myelopathy (HAM/TSP). This CDR3 reads CSAAGRGGRNTEAFF. CDR3 coding DNA: TGCAGTGCTGCCGGGCGGGGGGGGCGGAACACTGAAGCTTTCTTT.